The TCR beta chain under discussion was sequenced for a study of human T cells and chemical hapten exposure. MiXCR, run by TCRdb on the RACE reads, gives a single entry per CDR3 protein. The table shows about 89,000 distinct CDR3 sequences, with under 14% occurring only once. V lost 7 bases, J lost 3 bases, and 13 bases lay in between. The CDR3 has 13 amino acids. Germline-derived CDR1 and CDR2 are MNHEY and SVGAGI. Time point in this sample: pre-sensitization, week 0. The treatment: therapeutic diphenylcyclopropenone sensitization with weekly scalp DPC. The sequence was obtained from a woman in her sixties with alopecia areata. Some clones in this sample may be carry-over from other donors' samples. The chain joins TRBV6-5 to TRBJ2-7, with D possibly TRBD1 on 6 matching bases. The sequences come from whole blood, collected in connection with sensitization to the hapten diphenylcyclopropenone (DPC). DNA of the CDR3: TGTGCCAGCAAGGGCAGGGGATACTACGAGCAGTACTTC. It yields the protein CASKGRGYYEQYF.